Listed below are T cell receptor beta chains from one sample, sequenced in a study of T cells in Graves' hyperthyroidism and ophthalmopathy. TCRdb re-analysed the multiplex PCR reads in MiXCR, keeping a single row per CDR3 protein. The table records some 350,000 distinct CDR3 sequences, roughly an eighth of them present only once. Sequenced sample: blood. The receptor set was obtained from a woman aged 40 to 50 with Graves' ophthalmopathy. The CDR3 runs from the conserved cysteine through the conserved F or W. A D gene is named only where the DNA matches it firmly. Clone size is given for some rows only: seen once, a few or many times, or a class if the clone is expanded.

many,.,11,TRBJ1-5,TRBV28,TGTGCCAGCAGTAACAGTCAGCCCCAGCATTTT,CASSNSQPQHF
.,.,15,TRBJ2-5,TRBV20-1,TGCAGTGCCCCAGGGGGGACAGCGTTGCAAGAGACCCAGTACTTC,CSAPGGTALQETQYF
few,.,15,TRBJ1-6,TRBV11-2,TGTGCCAGCAGCTTAGAAAGCTCCTATAATTCACCCCTCCACTTT,CASSLESSYNSPLHF
.,.,15,TRBJ2-7,TRBV4-1,TGCGCCAGCAGCCAGGAGGAAAGACGGACCTACGAGCAGTACTTC,CASSQEERRTYEQYF
.,.,12,TRBJ1-2,TRBV4-2,TGTGCCAGCAGTGCCGTTAACTATGGCTACACCTTC,CASSAVNYGYTF
many,TRBD2,18,TRBJ2-4,TRBV11-2,TGTGCCAGCAGCTTAAGGCTAGCGGGGGGCCTAGCCAAAAACATTCAGTACTTC,CASSLRLAGGLAKNIQYF
many,TRBD2,14,TRBJ2-7,TRBV2,TGTGCCAGCAGGGGACTAGCCGGATTCTACGAGCAGTACTTC,CASRGLAGFYEQYF
many,.,15,TRBJ2-7,TRBV28,TGTGCCAGCAGTTTTGAGCTAGCTCCCAACTACGAGCAGTACTTC,CASSFELAPNYEQYF
.,TRBD2,14,TRBJ2-7,TRBV12-3/TRBV12-4,TGTGCCAGCAGGACTAGCGGGGTCTTCTACGAGCAGTACTTC,CASRTSGVFYEQYF
many,.,16,TRBJ2-3,TRBV20-1,TGCAGTGCTAGAGATTCGGCAAGGGGATACACAGATACGCAGTATTTT,CSARDSARGYTDTQYF
.,.,14,TRBJ2-1,TRBV5-1,TGCGCCAGCAGCTTGGGGGGGGTGGACAATGAGCAGTTCTTC,CASSLGGVDNEQFF
.,.,13,TRBJ1-5,TRBV3-1,TGTGCCAGCAGCCAGGCAGGGTATCAGCCCCAGCATTTT,CASSQAGYQPQHF
many,.,14,TRBJ1-5,TRBV28,TGTGCCAGCAGTCCCCCGGGGGCCAATCAGCCCCAGCATTTT,CASSPPGANQPQHF
.,.,15,TRBJ1-5,TRBV5-6,TGTGCCAGCAGCTTGGCAACGGCGTACAATCAGCCCCAGCATTTT,CASSLATAYNQPQHF
many,TRBD1,18,TRBJ2-2,TRBV24-1,TGTGCCACCAGTGATTCTCGACCGGGACAGGGACTTCACGGGGAGCTGTTTTTT,CATSDSRPGQGLHGELFF
.,TRBD2,15,TRBJ2-1,TRBV5-1,TGCGCCAGCAGCTTGGGGCGGGGGTGGAACAATGAGCAGTTCTTC,CASSLGRGWNNEQFF
many,TRBD2,16,TRBJ2-7,TRBV13,TGTGCCAGCAGCCCAGGCCCAATAGCGGGAGCCCACGAGCAGTACTTC,CASSPGPIAGAHEQYF
few,TRBD1,15,TRBJ1-3,TRBV4-1,TGCGCCAGCAGCCAGTGGGACAGGGCTGGAAACACCATATATTTT,CASSQWDRAGNTIYF
many,.,11,TRBJ2-3,TRBV7-9,TGTGCCAGCGGGGGCACAGATACGCAGTATTTT,CASGGTDTQYF
.,.,11,TRBJ2-7,TRBV7-9,TGTGCCATCCATAGAGGCTACGAGCAGTACTTC,CAIHRGYEQYF
.,TRBD2,15,TRBJ2-7,TRBV7-9,TGTGCCAGCAGCTCGGATGGCGGGAGGGCCAGGGAGCAGTACTTC,CASSSDGGRAREQYF
few,TRBD2,14,TRBJ2-1,TRBV20-1,TGCAGTGCTCAGGGACAAACTAGCGGTATTGAGCAGTTCTTC,CSAQGQTSGIEQFF
many,.,11,TRBJ2-7,TRBV6-5,TGTGCCAGCAGTTACGGGGTCGAGCAGTACTTC,CASSYGVEQYF
.,.,13,TRBJ2-3,TRBV20-1,TGCAGTGCCCCCCCTACGGGAGAAAATACGCGGTATTTT,CSAPPTGENTRYF
many,.,14,TRBJ1-2,TRBV12-3/TRBV12-4,TGTGCCAGCAGCAATGACGGGGGAGTCTATGGCTACACCTTC,CASSNDGGVYGYTF
.,TRBD2,17,TRBJ2-5,TRBV27,TGTGCCAGCAGTACGACTAGCGGGAGGCCGCTCCAAGAGACCCAGTACTTC,CASSTTSGRPLQETQYF
.,TRBD1,15,TRBJ1-3,TRBV3-1,TGTGCCAGCAGCCGGGGACAGTACTCTGGAAACACCATATATTTT,CASSRGQYSGNTIYF
many,.,15,TRBJ2-7,TRBV28,TGTGCCAGCAGTTTATACGGGGGAGCGCAGGACGAGCAGTACTTC,CASSLYGGAQDEQYF
many,.,14,TRBJ1-1,TRBV19,TGTGCCAGTAGTATATATGGAGCGAACACTGAAGCTTTCTTT,CASSIYGANTEAFF
few,.,17,TRBJ1-1,TRBV4-2,TGTGCCAGCAGCCAACGGGGGGGCCAAGGGATGAACACTGAAGCTTTCTTT,CASSQRGGQGMNTEAFF
.,TRBD2,13,TRBJ2-5,TRBV20-1,TGCAGTGCTAGCGGGACGGGGGGGGAGACCCAGTACTTC,CSASGTGGETQYF
many,TRBD1,20,TRBJ1-2,TRBV10-3,TGTGCCATCAGTCCACGGACAGGGGGCGCGATAACTCGGTCTAACTATGGCTACACCTTC,CAISPRTGGAITRSNYGYTF
many,TRBD1,16,TRBJ1-6,TRBV28,TGTGCCAGCAGTTTCTCTACCAGGGGGAGTTATTCACCCCTCCACTTT,CASSFSTRGSYSPLHF
many,.,16,TRBJ1-5,TRBV12-3/TRBV12-4,TGTGCCAGCAGCCCTTCGGGGACCGAAGGCAATCAGCCCCAGCATTTT,CASSPSGTEGNQPQHF
many,.,13,TRBJ2-1,TRBV20-1,TGCAGCACACCTGGGGGCTCCTACAATGAGCAGTTCTTC,CSTPGGSYNEQFF
many,.,11,TRBJ1-1,TRBV11-2,TGTGCCAGCACATCAGGCCTTGAAGCTTTCTTT,CASTSGLEAFF
many,.,12,TRBJ2-1,TRBV27,TGTGCCAGCAGTACCGCCTACAATGAGCAGTTCTTC,CASSTAYNEQFF
.,TRBD2,17,TRBJ2-3,TRBV4-1,TGCGCCAGCAGCAACCCCGGGACTAGCGGGAGGACAGATACGCAGTATTTT,CASSNPGTSGRTDTQYF